The rows below give T cell receptor beta chains drawn from one sample of a study of shared clonotypes between healthy human individuals. Here immunoSEQ multiplex PCR was the method, and the copy in TCRdb shows in-frame clones only, minus some. The sample includes about 2.3 million clones, more than 80% of them seen just once. What was sequenced was naive CD4+ T cells from PBMCs. The receptor set was obtained from a man between 18 and 29 years old in good health. Some clones in this sample may be carry-over from other donors' samples. CDR3s include the opening cysteine and the closing phenylalanine or tryptophan.

TRBV14,CASSQRDRIYGYTF
TRBV11-2,CASSPKGLVGAETQYF
TRBV7-9,CASSFPGRGDYGYTF
TRBV9,CASSPLAGKNEQFF
TRBV4-1,CASSHVYRGRGEAFF
TRBV10-3,CAISTSNGSGYTF
TRBV28,CASSPYREETQYF
TRBV9,CASSPRGFVTGANVLTF
TRBV5-1,CASSLIPPLLRDRGKLSAKNIQYF
TRBV28,CASSLLGTNTEAFF
TRBV10-1,CASSDRGTGNEKLFF
TRBV5-6,CASSFGPERSNYGYTF
TRBV9,CASSATGAPGNTIYF
TRBV7-9,CASSLSGGSEQYF
TRBV11-1,CASSGTTNNEQFF
TRBV19,CASSGNGQGGALWYEQYF
TRBV6-5,CASRPGLATANEQFF
TRBV19,CASSPRSGSSYNEQFF
TRBV5-1,CASSLGFITAGDEQFF
TRBV7-6,CASSRGSSRGTDTQYF
TRBV6-1,CASSAGTGPSGAFF
TRBV15,CATSLELRRANYEQYF
TRBV27,CASSLSVLRGQGAHEQYF
TRBV5-1,CASSLRDRGPDTQYF
TRBV7-3,CASSPRGDTEAFF
TRBV5-4,CAPPGGGETQYF
TRBV10-1,CAKTGPGILSYQETQYF
TRBV10-2,CAALRGDGSYEQYF
TRBV27,CASSSYRDRSSYEQYF
TRBV29-1,CSVAGTGAPETQYF
TRBV5-3,CARTNPADTQYF
TRBV5-4,CASSLGGQSTYEAFF
TRBV27,CASNTGYNEQFF
TRBV28,CASSFGRPGDGEQYF
TRBV9,CASSTRDRIPGLAGNNEQFF
TRBV7-3,CASSLLGESTEAFF
TRBV2,CASREDRVNGYTF
TRBV28,CASSSPGYNEQFF
TRBV6-4,CASRKSGSADTQYF
TRBV4-3,CASSQGWSGELFF